The 18 T cell receptor beta chains below all came from one sample that was sequenced in a study of T cell changes during pregnancy in multiple sclerosis. TCRdb's copy holds only in-frame clones and misses some; the assay was immunoSEQ multiplex PCR. The sample has tens of thousands of clones, 90% to 95% seen once. Material: peripheral blood, obtained after pregnancy. Receptors originate from a female donor with multiple sclerosis, enrolled in a pregnancy study.

The chain links TRBV2 to TRBJ2-1; 10 nucleotides align to TRBD2. The V gene's germline CDR1 is SNHLY and CDR2 FYNNEI. V trimming: 3 bases; J trimming: 0 bases; junction bases outside the gene matches: 5. The CDR3 runs to 17 residues. This chain's CDR3 is CASSDSLAGVSYNEQFF. For the CDR3, the DNA is TGTGCCAGCAGTGACTCCCTAGCGGGAGTCTCCTACAATGAGCAGTTCTTC.

This clone was found a few times. For the CDR3, the DNA is TGTGCCAGCAGCCCGGACAGGGCCTACGAGCAGTACTTC. Protein: CASSPDRAYEQYF. The chain is built from TRBV16 and TRBJ2-7; TRBD1 aligns across 8 bases. CDR3 length: 13 residues. CDR1 is KGHSY and CDR2 is FQNENV in the germline V gene. Unmatched junction bases numbered 1, after V lost 4 bases and J lost 2 bases.

The rearrangement links TRBV10-1 to TRBJ2-3; D not certain. Germline assignment: CDR1 WNHNN and CDR2 SYGVQD (reference sequence). V lost 3 bases to trimming and J lost 2 bases, with 12 bases between them. There are 15 residues in the CDR3. The CDR3 is CASSDMTLNTDTQYF. The CDR3 DNA reads TGCGCCAGCAGTGACATGACACTGAACACAGATACGCAGTATTTT.

The genes are TRBV30 and TRBJ2-3; tentatively, D is TRBD2 (6 bases). Germline CDR1 is GTSNPN and CDR2 is SVGIG (reference sequence). The V gene lost 4 bases and the J gene lost 2 bases, with 13 bases spanning the gap. The length of the CDR3 is 14 residues. For the CDR3, the DNA is TGTGCCTGGACAGCGGGCCTCTCCACAGATACGCAGTATTTT. Its translation is CAWTAGLSTDTQYF.

This clone has a single count. The chain is built from TRBV5-4 and TRBJ2-3; 10 bases match TRBD2. The germline V gene has CDR1 SGHNT and CDR2 YYREEE (reference sequence). Trimming cost V 4 bases and J 6 bases; bases outside gene matches: 11. The CDR3 consists of 16 residues. CDR3 nucleotide sequence: TGTGCCAGCAGCGGAGGACTAGCGGCGCTCTCGGATACGCAGTATTTT. Translating it yields CASSGGLAALSDTQYF. The full variable domain, its missing parts supplied by reference TRBV5-4 and TRBJ2-3, is ETGVTQSPTHLIKTRGQQVTLRCSSQSGHNTVSWYQQALGQGPQFIFQYYREEENGRGNFPPRFSGLQFPNYSSELNVNALELDDSALYLCASSGGLAALSDTQYFGPGTRLTVL.

The chain links TRBV2 to TRBJ2-3; TRBD2 matches at 9 bases. The CDR3 runs to 14 residues. Germline trimming cut 8 bases from V and 0 bases from J; bases unmatched to any gene: 3. Germline CDR1 and CDR2: SNHLY and FYNNEI. In DNA form, the CDR3 reads TGTGCCAGCCATCTAGCGGGGAGCACAGATACGCAGTATTTT. Encoded protein: CASHLAGSTDTQYF. Full variable domain (outside the CDR3, taken from reference TRBV2 and TRBJ2-3): EPEVTQTPSHQVTQMGQEVILRCVPISNHLYFYWYRQILGQKVEFLVSFYNNEISEKSEIFDDQFSVERPDGSNFTLKIRSTKLEDSAMYFCASHLAGSTDTQYFGPGTRLTVL.

V gene TRBV19 combines with J gene TRBJ1-4; maybe TRBD1 (6 bases). This CDR3 is built from 13 residues. The germline CDR1 and CDR2 sequences are LNHDA and SQIVND (reference sequence). Between the trimmed V and J ends, which lost 4 bases and 8 bases, there was a span of 11 bases. DNA of the CDR3: TGTGCCAGTAGTACCGGGACAACCGAAAAACTGTTTTTT. Protein sequence: CASSTGTTEKLFF.

The V and J genes are TRBV4-1 and TRBJ2-2, with TRBD2 matching over 12 bases. The CDR3 loop spans 16 amino acids. Per germline, CDR1 MGHRA and CDR2 YSYEKL. The trim removed 3 bases at V and 6 bases at J, leaving 5 bases unmatched. CDR3 in DNA: TGCGCCAGCAGCCACGGACTAGCGGGAATTTCCGGGGAGCTGTTTTTT. Amino acid sequence: CASSHGLAGISGELFF.

This clone occurred a few times. The V gene is TRBV29-1, the J gene TRBJ1-1; D gene uncertain. CDR1 is SQVTM and CDR2 is ANQGSEA in the germline V gene. Trimming cost V 4 bases and J 4 bases, with 10 bases left between them. This CDR3 contains 12 residues. The CDR3 reads CSVVPAGTEAFF. CDR3 nucleotides: TGCAGCGTTGTGCCGGCGGGCACTGAAGCTTTCTTT.

This chain links TRBV19 with TRBJ1-5; D is perhaps TRBD1 (5 bases). Germline assignment: CDR1 LNHDA and CDR2 SQIVND (reference sequence). CDR3 length equals 17 residues. Between the trimmed V and J ends, which lost 7 bases and 0 bases, there was a span of 19 bases. The CDR3 protein is CASNLGGAAYSNQPQHF. The CDR3, as DNA: TGTGCCAGTAACCTGGGAGGGGCCGCATATAGCAATCAGCCCCAGCATTTT.

This chain uses TRBV11-2 with TRBJ2-7; 10 nucleotides line up with TRBD2. Looked up from germline, CDR1 is SGHAT and CDR2 is FQNNGV. V lost 5 bases to trimming and J lost 5 bases; unmatched junction nucleotides: 6. The CDR3 sequence is 14 residues long. The CDR3 DNA is TGTGCCAGCAGCCATAGCGGGAGGCGAAACGAGCAGTACTTC. Residues: CASSHSGRRNEQYF. The whole variable domain, remainder taken from reference TRBV11-2 and TRBJ2-7, is EAGVAQSPRYKIIEKRQSVAFWCNPISGHATLYWYQQILGQGPKLLIQFQNNGVVDDSQLPKDRFSAERLKGVDSTLKIQPAKLEDSAVYLCASSHSGRRNEQYFGPGTRLTVT.

The rearrangement links TRBV7-3 to TRBJ1-2; 8 bases fit TRBD1. Germline V CDR1 and CDR2: SGHTA, FQGTGA. V was clipped by 4 bases and J by 4 bases; unmatched bases: 5. This CDR3 has 14 amino acids. The CDR3 reads CASSSGQDLYGYTF. In nucleotides, the CDR3 is TGTGCCAGCAGCTCGGGACAGGACCTCTATGGCTACACCTTC. Based on the CDR3 plus reference TRBV7-3 and TRBJ1-2, the full variable domain is GAGVSQTPSNKVTEKGKYVELRCDPISGHTALYWYRQSLGQGPEFLIYFQGTGAADDSGLPNDRFFAVRPEGSVSTLKIQRTERGDSAVYLCASSSGQDLYGYTFGSGTRLTVV.

This clone has only a few counts. The chain couples TRBV10-3 to TRBJ1-1; D not certain. Trimming left V 3 bases short and J 2 bases short, with 16 bases between. The CDR3 covers 16 residues. Germline CDR1 ENHRY, CDR2 SYGVKD. CDR3 residues: CAISEGGPALNTEAFF. The DNA of the CDR3 is TGTGCCATCAGTGAAGGCGGGCCTGCCCTCAACACTGAAGCTTTCTTT.

The DNA for the CDR3 is TGTGCCCACTCCTCAGATACGCAGTATTTT. Its protein is CAHSSDTQYF. The genes are TRBV30 and TRBJ2-3; no clear D. The CDR3 length is 10 residues. Trimming took 8 bases from V and 4 from J, leaving 7 bases between them. Germline CDR1 reads GTSNPN; CDR2 reads SVGIG (reference sequence).

V is TRBV5-1 and J is TRBJ2-1; TRBD2 aligns across 11 bases. CDR1 is SGHRS, CDR2 YFSETQ, per germline. The CDR3 is 15 residues long. V shed 2 bases and J 9 bases; nucleotides not matched to a gene: 7. CDR3 DNA sequence: TGCGCCAGCAGCTTTTCCACTAGCGGGAGAGGTGAGCAGTTCTTC. This codes for CASSFSTSGRGEQFF.

This chain joins TRBV21-1 and TRBJ1-5; the DNA was not used to check the table's D call, TRBD1. TRBV21-1 is shown as a pseudogene. The CDR3 spans 15 residues. As DNA, the CDR3 is TGTGCCAGCAGCAAAGAGGGACAGGAGCGTCAGCCCCAGCATTTT. Protein product: CASSKEGQERQPQHF.

This rearrangement joins TRBV5-1 to TRBJ1-1; the match to TRBD1 covers 7 bases. Germline V CDR1 and CDR2: SGHRS, YFSETQ. CDR3 length equals 16 residues. V was clipped by 4 bases and J by 1 base; unmatched bases: 10. The CDR3 loop is CASSLMAGQKNTEAFF. The DNA of the CDR3 is TGCGCCAGCAGCCTGATGGCGGGACAGAAGAACACTGAAGCTTTCTTT.

The chain uses TRBV10-1 and TRBJ2-6; 12 nucleotides agree with TRBD1. The junction had 10 bases not matched to a gene; V was cut back by 10 bases and J by 3 bases. The CDR3 contains 17 residues. CDR1 WNHNN and CDR2 SYGVQD come from the germline V gene (reference sequence). The chain's CDR3 is CATSSGQGAYGANVLTF. The CDR3 DNA is TGCGCCACCTCGTCGGGACAGGGGGCTTATGGGGCCAACGTCCTGACTTTC.